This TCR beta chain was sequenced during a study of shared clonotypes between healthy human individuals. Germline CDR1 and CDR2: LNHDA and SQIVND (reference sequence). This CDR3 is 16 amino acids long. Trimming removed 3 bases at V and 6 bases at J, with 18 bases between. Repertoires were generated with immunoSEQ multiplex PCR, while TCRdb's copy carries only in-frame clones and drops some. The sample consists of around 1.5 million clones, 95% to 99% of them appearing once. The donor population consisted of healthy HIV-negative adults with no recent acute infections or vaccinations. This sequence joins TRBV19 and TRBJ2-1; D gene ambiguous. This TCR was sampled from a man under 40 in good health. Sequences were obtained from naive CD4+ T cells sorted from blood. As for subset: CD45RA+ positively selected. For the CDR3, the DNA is TGTGCCAGTAGTATCTCGGGCGGAAGGCTACGCAATGAGCAGTTCTTC. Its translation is CASSISGGRLRNEQFF.